This TCR beta chain derives from a study of T-cell memory formation after mild COVID-19. The study, taken as a whole, reports: Whether day 37 second-wave clones are SARS-CoV-2-specific was not confirmed.

Points on this clonotype: The antigen is unknown.

TCRdb re-called the 5' RACE reads through MiXCR, storing one row per CDR3 protein. Among 100,000 to 150,000 distinct CDR3 sequences listed, approximately 6.2% were seen once. V was shortened by 3 bases and J by 2 bases, with 11 bases between the two germline ends. CDR3 length equals 14 residues. Per the germline V gene, CDR1 is ENHRY and CDR2 is SYGVKD. The J gene is TRBJ2-7, the V gene TRBV10-3, with D maybe TRBD1 (5 bases). The material sequenced was PBMCs or a T cell subset sorted from them (not recorded which). The receptor comes from an adult woman who had mild COVID-19 (a few samples of this study predate the infection). Cell type and time point are not known. The DNA for the CDR3 is TGTGCCATCAGTGACAACAGGCTCCCCTACGAGCAGTACTTC. Its translation: CAISDNRLPYEQYF.